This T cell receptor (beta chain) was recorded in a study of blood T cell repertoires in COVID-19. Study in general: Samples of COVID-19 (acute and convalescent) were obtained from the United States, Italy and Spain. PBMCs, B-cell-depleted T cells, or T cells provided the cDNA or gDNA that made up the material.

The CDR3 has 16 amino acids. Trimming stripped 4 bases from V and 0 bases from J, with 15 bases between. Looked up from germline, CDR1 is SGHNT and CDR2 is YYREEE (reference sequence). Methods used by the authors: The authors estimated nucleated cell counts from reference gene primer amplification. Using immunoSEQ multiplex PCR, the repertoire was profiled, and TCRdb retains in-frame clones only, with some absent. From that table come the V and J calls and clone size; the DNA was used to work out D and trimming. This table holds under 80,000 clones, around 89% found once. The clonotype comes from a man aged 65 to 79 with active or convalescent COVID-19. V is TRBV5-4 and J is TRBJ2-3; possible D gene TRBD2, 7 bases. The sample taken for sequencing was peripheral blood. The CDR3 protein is CASSKGGTTSTDTQYF. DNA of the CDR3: TGTGCCAGCAGCAAGGGGGGGACCACTAGCACAGATACGCAGTATTTT.